This TCR beta chain was identified during a study of T cell repertoires in cytomegalovirus infection. The trim removed 2 bases at V and 3 bases at J, leaving 7 bases unmatched. This CDR3 contains 15 residues. Germline CDR1 is DFQATT and CDR2 is SNEGSKA (reference sequence). Each CDR3 protein gets one entry after TCRdb re-called the reads with MiXCR. The sample includes 400,000 to 550,000 distinct CDR3 sequences, about 11% of them seen just once. This clonotype was seen many times. V usage is TRBV20-1 and J usage is TRBJ2-3; TRBD2 matches 8 bases. The sequence was collected from a human donor in good health (CMV status not recorded). Some clones in this sample may be carry-over from other donors' samples. The source material was PBMCs. The CDR3 DNA is TGCAGTGCTAGATTTGGCGGGGGGAGGACAGATACGCAGTATTTT. Translation gives CSARFGGGRTDTQYF.